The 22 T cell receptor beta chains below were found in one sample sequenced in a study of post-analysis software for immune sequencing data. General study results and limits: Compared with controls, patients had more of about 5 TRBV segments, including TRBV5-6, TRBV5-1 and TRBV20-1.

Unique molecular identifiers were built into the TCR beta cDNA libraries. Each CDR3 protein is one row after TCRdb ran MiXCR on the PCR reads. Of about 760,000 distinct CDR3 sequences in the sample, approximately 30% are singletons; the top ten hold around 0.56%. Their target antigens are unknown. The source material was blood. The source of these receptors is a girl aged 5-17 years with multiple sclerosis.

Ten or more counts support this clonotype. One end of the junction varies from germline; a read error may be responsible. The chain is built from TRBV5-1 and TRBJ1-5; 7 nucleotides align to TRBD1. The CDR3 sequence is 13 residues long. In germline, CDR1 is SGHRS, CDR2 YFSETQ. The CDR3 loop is CASSRTGDQPQHF. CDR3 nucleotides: TGTGCCAGCAGCCGCACAGGGGACCAGCCCCAGCATTTT.

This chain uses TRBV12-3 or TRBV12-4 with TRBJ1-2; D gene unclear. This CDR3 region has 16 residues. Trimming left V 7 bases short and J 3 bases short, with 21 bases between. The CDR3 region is CASIPRGPVRDYGYTF. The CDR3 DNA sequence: TGTGCCAGCATCCCAAGAGGACCCGTGAGGGACTATGGCTACACCTTC.

CDR3 sequence: CASSRASGVTYEQYF. The CDR3 coding sequence is TGTGCCAGCAGCCGCGCAAGCGGGGTCACCTACGAGCAGTACTTC. The rearrangement links TRBV5-5 to TRBJ2-5, with TRBD2 identical over 7 bases. The DNA end is a closer match to TRBJ2-7, so the J assignment may be wrong. CDR1 SGHKS and CDR2 YYEKEE come from the germline V gene (reference sequence). The CDR3 has 15 residues.

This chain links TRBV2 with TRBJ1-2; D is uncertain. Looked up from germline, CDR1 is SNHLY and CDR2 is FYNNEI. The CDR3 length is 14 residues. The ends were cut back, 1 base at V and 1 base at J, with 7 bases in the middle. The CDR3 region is CASSEDLLNYGYTF. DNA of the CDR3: TGTGCCAGCAGTGAAGATTTGCTTAACTATGGCTACACCTTC.

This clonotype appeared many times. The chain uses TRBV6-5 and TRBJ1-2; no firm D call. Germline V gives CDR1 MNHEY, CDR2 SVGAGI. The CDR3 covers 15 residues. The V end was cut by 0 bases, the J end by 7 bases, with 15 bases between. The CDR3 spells CASSYSISVWGGYTF. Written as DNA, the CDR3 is TGTGCCAGCAGTTACTCGATCTCGGTCTGGGGTGGCTACACCTTC.

The CDR3, as DNA: TGTGCCAGCAGTCCCCGGTTTAGGTACGAGCAGTACTTC. Protein product: CASSPRFRYEQYF. V is TRBV27 and J is TRBJ2-7; unclear D gene. The CDR3 sequence is 13 residues long. CDR1 and CDR2 (germline): MNHEY, SMNVEV (reference sequence). The V and J ends lost 5 bases and 4 bases respectively, with 12 bases between them.

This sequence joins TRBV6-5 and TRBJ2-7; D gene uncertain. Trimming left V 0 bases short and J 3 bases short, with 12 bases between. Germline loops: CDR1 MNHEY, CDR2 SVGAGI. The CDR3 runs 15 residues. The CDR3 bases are TGTGCCAGCAGTTACTCGACCCAGGCTTACTACGAGCAGTACTTC. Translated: CASSYSTQAYYEQYF.

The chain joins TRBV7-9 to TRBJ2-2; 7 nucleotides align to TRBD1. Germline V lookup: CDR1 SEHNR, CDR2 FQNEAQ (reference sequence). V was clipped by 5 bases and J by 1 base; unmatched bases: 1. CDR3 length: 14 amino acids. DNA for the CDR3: TGTGCCAGCAGCCGACAGGGGAACACCGGGGAGCTGTTTTTT. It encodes CASSRQGNTGELFF.

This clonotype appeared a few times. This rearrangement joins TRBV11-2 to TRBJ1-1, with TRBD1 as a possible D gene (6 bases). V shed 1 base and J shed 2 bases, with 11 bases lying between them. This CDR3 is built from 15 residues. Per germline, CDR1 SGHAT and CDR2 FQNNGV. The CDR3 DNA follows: TGTGCCAGCAGCTTAGGGGGGGCGGGAAACACTGAAGCTTTCTTT. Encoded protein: CASSLGGAGNTEAFF.

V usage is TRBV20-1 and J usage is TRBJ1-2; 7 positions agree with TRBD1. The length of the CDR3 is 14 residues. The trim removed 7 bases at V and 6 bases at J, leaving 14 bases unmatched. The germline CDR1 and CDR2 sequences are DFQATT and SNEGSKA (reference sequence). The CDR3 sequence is CSVRSGTVFHGYTF. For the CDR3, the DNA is TGCAGTGTTCGATCCGGGACAGTTTTCCATGGCTACACCTTC.

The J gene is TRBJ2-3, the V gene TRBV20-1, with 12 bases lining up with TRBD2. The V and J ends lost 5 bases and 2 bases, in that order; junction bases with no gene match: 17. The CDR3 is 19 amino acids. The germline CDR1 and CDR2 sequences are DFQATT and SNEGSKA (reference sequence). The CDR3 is CSADRRLAGVGVDTDTQYF. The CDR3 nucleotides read TGCAGTGCTGACCGACGACTAGCGGGAGTGGGGGTTGACACAGATACGCAGTATTTT.

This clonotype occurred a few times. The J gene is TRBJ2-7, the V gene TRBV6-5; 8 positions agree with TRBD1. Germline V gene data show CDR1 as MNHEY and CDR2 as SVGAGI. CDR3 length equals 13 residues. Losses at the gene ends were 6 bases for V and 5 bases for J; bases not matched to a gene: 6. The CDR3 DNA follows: TGTGCCAGCAGCTCAGGGGGCCTCGACGAGCAGTACTTC. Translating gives CASSSGGLDEQYF.

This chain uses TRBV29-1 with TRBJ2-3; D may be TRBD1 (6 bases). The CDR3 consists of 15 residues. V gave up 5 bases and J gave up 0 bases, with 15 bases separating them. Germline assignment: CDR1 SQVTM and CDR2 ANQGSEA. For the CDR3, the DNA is TGCAGCGTTAACGACAGGAACCCTAGCACAGATACGCAGTATTTT. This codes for CSVNDRNPSTDTQYF.

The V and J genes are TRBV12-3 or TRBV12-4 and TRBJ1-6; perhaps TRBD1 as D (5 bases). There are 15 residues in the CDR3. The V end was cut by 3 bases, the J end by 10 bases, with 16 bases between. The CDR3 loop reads CASSFGSRAKSPLHF. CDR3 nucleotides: TGTGCCAGCAGTTTCGGTAGCAGGGCCAAATCACCCCTCCACTTT.

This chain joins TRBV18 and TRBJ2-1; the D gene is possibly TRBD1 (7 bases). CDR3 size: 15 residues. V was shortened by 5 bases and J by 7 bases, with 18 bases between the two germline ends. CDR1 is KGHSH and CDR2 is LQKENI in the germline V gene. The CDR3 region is CASSTRLGGWNEQFF. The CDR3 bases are TGTGCCAGCTCAACCAGACTAGGGGGCTGGAATGAGCAGTTCTTC. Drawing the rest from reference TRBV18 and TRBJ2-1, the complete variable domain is NAGVMQNPRHLVRRRGQEARLRCSPMKGHSHVYWYRQLPEEGLKFMVYLQKENIIDESGMPKERFSAEFPKEGPSILRIQQVVRGDSAAYFCASSTRLGGWNEQFFGPGTRLTVL.

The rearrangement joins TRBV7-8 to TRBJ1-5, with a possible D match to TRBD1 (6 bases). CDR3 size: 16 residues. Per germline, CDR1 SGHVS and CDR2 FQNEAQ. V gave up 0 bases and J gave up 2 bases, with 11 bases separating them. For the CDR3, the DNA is TGTGCCAGCAGCTTAGCCAGGGGAGCAGGCAATCAGCCCCAGCATTTT. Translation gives CASSLARGAGNQPQHF.

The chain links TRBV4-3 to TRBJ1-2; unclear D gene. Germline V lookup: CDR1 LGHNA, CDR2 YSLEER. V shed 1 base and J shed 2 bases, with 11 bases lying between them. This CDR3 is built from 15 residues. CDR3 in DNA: TGCGCCAGCAGCCAAGGGGCCCCCGTCAACTATGGCTACACCTTC. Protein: CASSQGAPVNYGYTF.

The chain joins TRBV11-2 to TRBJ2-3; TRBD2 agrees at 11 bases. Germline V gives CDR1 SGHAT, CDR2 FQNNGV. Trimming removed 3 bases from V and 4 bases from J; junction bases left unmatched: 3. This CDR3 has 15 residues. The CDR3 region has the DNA TGTGCCAGCAGCTTCATAGCGGGGGGGCCAGATACGCAGTATTTT. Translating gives CASSFIAGGPDTQYF.

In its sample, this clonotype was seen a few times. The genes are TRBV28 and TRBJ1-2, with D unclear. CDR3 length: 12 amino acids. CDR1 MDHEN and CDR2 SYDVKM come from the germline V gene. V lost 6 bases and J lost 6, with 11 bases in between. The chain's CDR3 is CASRTEEDGYTF. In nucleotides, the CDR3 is TGTGCCAGCAGGACGGAGGAGGATGGCTACACCTTC.

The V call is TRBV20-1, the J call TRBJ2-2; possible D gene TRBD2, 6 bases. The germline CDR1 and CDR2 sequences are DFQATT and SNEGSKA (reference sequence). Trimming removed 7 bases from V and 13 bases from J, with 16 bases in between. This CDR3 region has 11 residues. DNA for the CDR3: TGCAGTGTCAGAGCCGAAGCGGGGCTGTTTTTT. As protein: CSVRAEAGLFF.

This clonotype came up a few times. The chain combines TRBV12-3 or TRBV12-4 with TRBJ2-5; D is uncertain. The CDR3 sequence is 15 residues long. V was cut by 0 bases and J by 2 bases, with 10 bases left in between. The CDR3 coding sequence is TGTGCCAGCAGTTTAGCGCTAACGGATCAAGAGACCCAGTACTTC. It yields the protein CASSLALTDQETQYF.

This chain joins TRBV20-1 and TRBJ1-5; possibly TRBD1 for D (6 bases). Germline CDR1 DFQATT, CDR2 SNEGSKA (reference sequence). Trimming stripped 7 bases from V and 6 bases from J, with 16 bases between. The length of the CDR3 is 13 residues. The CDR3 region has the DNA TGCAGTGGGGTGGGGGGGCTCGGTCAGCCCCAGCATTTT. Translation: CSGVGGLGQPQHF.